This TCR beta chain was found in a study of regulatory T cells in long-lasting Graves disease (dated by TCRdb to the early 2020s). Concerning the study at large: Persistent Graves' disease was defined as antithyroid drug treatment for over 5 years with persistently positive TSH receptor autoantibodies. A total of around 35 samples were covered by TCR sequencing, comprising 13 persistent and approximately 20 newly diagnosed Graves' disease patients. This study used TCR sequencing and RNA sequencing of peripheral blood to compare persistent Graves' disease patients against newly diagnosed Graves' disease patients. The study was conducted in China and was registered as a clinical trial. On average, persistent Graves' disease patients in the clinical cohort had been on antithyroid drugs for about 10.3 years.

In its sample, this clonotype was seen many times. There is no known antigen for this receptor. Per-base qualities were not stored, and no clone one base away is much larger. Overall results and qualifications from the work: Compared with newly diagnosed patients, persistent Graves' disease patients had lower TCR Shannon entropy and fewer highly expanded clones, which suggests clonal expansion. TRBV28, TRBJ1-2 and TRBJ2-5 were preferentially used in persistent disease, while TRBV20-1 and TRBJ2-1 were favored in newly diagnosed disease. Only peripheral blood was studied, because thyroid tissue, the primary lesion, was inaccessible. Sequencing and analysis were restricted to the TCR beta chain. The authors acknowledged the small sample size as a limitation that may reduce accuracy. Patients with persistent disease shared more public clonotypes (over 2,500) than newly diagnosed patients did (more than 900).

The CDR3 spans 15 residues, from the cysteine through the phenylalanine. Solely the CDR3 DNA is kept, with 45 bases framed from the first base. V is clipped by 0 bases and J by 3 bases, and the sequence between their germline boundaries is 11 bases long. CDR1 ENHRY and CDR2 SYGVKD were looked up in the germline V gene. What the time point label conveys for this sample: persistent/refractory GD, antithyroid drugs over 5 years with positive TRAb. For both TCR sequencing and RNA sequencing, RNA was extracted from PBMCs using TRIzol. The diagnosis of Graves' disease was made according to American Thyroid Association guidelines. Patients were recruited from an endocrinology department in Xi'an, China. Each patient gave about 8.1 milliliters of peripheral blood, collected in an EDTA anticoagulant tube. Ficoll Paque Plus density gradient separation was used to isolate PBMCs, and no additional T cell sorting was done. RNA quality was checked with an Agilent 2100 Bioanalyzer and agarose gel, and concentration with a NanoDrop 2000.

To prepare the library, multiplex PCR was applied. Sequenced on an Illumina HiSeq 4000. iRepertoire HTBI primers and Arm-PCR amplification of CDR3 regions were used to construct TCR beta libraries. Before sequencing, the PCR products underwent gel purification. The published analysis was carried out like this. A total of fewer than 65 TRBV and some 15 TRBJ segments were identified across samples and were used for gene usage analysis of CDR3 amino acid clonotypes. Filtered high-quality paired reads were merged into contigs using COPE and FqMerger. BLAST was used to align contigs to IMGT TRBV, TRBD and TRBJ reference genes, and CDR3 was defined according to IMGT. Highly expanded clones were defined as clonotypes with a frequency above 0.1%. Repertoire diversity was measured by Shannon entropy, and V-J evenness by the Gini coefficient. Public clonotypes were defined as clonotypes shared by more than one individual. The public reads were reanalyzed by TCRdb: fastp trimming at Q25, MiXCR alignment, in-frame beta chains only. When rows share a CDR3 protein, they turn into one entry using the most common DNA and genes. TCRdb assigned the V and J calls; the authors' analysis was not used. Present in this sample are over 650,000 distinct CDR3 sequences, 30% of which were seen just once. The ten largest clones take up roughly 41% of the sample.

The specimen was peripheral blood mononuclear cells (PBMCs), collected when the disease was refractory, from a patient treated with antithyroid drugs. The sequence was obtained from a female donor with Graves disease. The chain is made from TRBV10-3 and TRBJ2-5; the best D guess is TRBD2, with 6 bases matching. The bases read TGTGCCATCAGTGAGTCCCCCGGCGGGAAAGAGACCCAGTACTTC. It specifies CAISESPGGKETQYF.